The present TCR beta chain was sequenced within a study of cytomegalovirus exposure and HLA in healthy donors. Study-wide background: Earlier work reported approximately 110 million unique TCR beta sequences from 170 million or so T cells. Around 86 million unique TCRs, all from HLA-typed donors, were included in an early release of the data.

It was healthy bone marrow donors who served as donors. Primers for the PCR totalled 60 Vbeta and 13 Jbeta. This table comes from immunoSEQ multiplex PCR, and its TCRdb copy is limited to in-frame clones, with some not included. The profile shows roughly 190,000 clones, over 60% of them singletons. Germline V CDR1 and CDR2: SGHVS, FQNEAQ. CDR3 length: 19 amino acids. V lost 3 bases, J lost 7 bases, and 13 bases stayed unmatched. Sequencing was done on a sample of PBMCs. The chain joins TRBV7-8 to TRBJ2-1, with 15 bases that match TRBD2. This clonotype was sampled from a woman aged 50 to 60 in good health and CMV-seronegative. The CDR3 here is CASSFNRISGTSGGNEQFF. The CDR3 DNA reads as TGTGCCAGCAGCTTTAACCGAATCTCCGGGACTAGCGGGGGGAATGAGCAGTTCTTC.